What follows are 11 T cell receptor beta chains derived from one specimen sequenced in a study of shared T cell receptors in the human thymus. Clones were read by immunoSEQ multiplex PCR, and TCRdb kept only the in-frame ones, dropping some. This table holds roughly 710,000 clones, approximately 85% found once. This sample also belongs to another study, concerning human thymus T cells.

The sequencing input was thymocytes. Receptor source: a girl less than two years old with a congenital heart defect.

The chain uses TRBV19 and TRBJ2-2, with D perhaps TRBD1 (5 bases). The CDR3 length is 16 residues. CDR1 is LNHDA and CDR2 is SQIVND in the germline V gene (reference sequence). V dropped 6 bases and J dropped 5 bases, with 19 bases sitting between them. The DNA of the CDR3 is TGTGCCAGTAGCCTCAGACAGATATATCCTACCGGGGAGCTGTTTTTT. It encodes CASSLRQIYPTGELFF.

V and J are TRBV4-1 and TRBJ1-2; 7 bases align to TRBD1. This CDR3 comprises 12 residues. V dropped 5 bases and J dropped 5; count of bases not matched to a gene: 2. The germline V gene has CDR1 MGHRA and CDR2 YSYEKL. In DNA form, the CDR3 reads TGCGCCAGCAGCTCGGGACAGTATGGCTACACCTTC. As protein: CASSSGQYGYTF.

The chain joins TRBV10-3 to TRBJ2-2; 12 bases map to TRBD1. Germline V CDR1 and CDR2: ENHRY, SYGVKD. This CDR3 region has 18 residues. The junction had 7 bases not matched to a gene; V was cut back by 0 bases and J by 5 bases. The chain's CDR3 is CAISESRKGQGATGELFF. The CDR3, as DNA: TGTGCCATCAGTGAGTCGAGAAAGGGACAGGGGGCTACCGGGGAGCTGTTTTTT.

The CDR3 here is CASRGGVQPQHF. The CDR3 DNA reads TGTGCCAGCAGGGGCGGGGTTCAGCCCCAGCATTTT. The chain joins TRBV5-8 to TRBJ1-5; D gene ambiguous. In germline, CDR1 is SGHTS, CDR2 YDEGEE. The germline V and J ends were trimmed by 5 bases and 6 bases, with 9 bases remaining between them. This CDR3 spans 12 amino acids.

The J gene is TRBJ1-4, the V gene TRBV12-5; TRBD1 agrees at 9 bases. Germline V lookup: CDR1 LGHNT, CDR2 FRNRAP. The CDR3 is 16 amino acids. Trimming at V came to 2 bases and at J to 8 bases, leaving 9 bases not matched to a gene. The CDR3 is CASGLFTGQGREKLFF. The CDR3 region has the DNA TGTGCTAGTGGTTTGTTCACGGGACAGGGAAGGGAAAAACTGTTTTTT.

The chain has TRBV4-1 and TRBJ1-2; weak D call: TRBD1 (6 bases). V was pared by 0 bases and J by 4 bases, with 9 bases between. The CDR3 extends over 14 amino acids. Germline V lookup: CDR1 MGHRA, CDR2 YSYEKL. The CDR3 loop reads CASSQEQGSYGYTF. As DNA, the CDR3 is TGCGCCAGCAGCCAAGAACAGGGAAGCTATGGCTACACCTTC.

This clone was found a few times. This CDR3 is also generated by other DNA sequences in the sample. The CDR3 sequence is CASRQGYTEAFF. The DNA of the CDR3 is TGTGCCAGCAGGCAGGGGTACACTGAAGCTTTCTTT. The genes are TRBV7-9 and TRBJ1-1, with a possible D match to TRBD1 (6 bases). Germline values: CDR1 SEHNR, CDR2 FQNEAQ (reference sequence). Trimming removed 6 bases from V and 3 bases from J, with 8 bases in between. CDR3 length: 12 residues.

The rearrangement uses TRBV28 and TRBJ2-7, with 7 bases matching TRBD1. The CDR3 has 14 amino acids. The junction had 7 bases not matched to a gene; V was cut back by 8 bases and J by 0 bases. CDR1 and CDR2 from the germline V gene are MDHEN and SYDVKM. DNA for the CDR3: TGTGCCAGCTGGTCCGGGACAGACTCCTACGAGCAGTACTTC. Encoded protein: CASWSGTDSYEQYF.

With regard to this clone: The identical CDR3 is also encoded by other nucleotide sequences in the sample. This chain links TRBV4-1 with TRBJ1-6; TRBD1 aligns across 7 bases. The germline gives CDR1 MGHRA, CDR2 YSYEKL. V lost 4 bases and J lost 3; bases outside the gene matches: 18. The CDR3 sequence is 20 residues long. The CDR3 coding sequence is TGCGCCAGCAGCCTACAGATACAGGGGTTAATTGGTGGCTATAATTCACCCCTCCACTTT. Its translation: CASSLQIQGLIGGYNSPLHF.

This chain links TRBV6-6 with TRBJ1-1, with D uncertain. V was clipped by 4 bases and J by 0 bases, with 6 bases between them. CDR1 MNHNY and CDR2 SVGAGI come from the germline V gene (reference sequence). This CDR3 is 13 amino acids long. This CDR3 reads CASSSPLNTEAFF. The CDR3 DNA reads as TGTGCCAGCAGTTCCCCCTTGAACACTGAAGCTTTCTTT.

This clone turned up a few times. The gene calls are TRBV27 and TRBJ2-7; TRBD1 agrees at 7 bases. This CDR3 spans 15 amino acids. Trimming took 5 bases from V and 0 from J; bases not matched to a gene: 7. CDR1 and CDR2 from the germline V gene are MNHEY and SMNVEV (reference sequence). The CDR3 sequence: CASSPRQGISYEQYF. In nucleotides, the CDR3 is TGTGCCAGCAGTCCCCGACAGGGTATCTCCTACGAGCAGTACTTC.